The T cell receptor beta chain under discussion was sequenced for a study of regulatory T cells in long-lasting Graves disease. Study-wide results and limits: Preferential use of TRBV28, TRBJ1-2 and TRBJ2-5 was seen in persistent disease.

The CDR3 extends over 13 amino acids. In germline, CDR1 is SGHVS, CDR2 FQNEAQ. Remarks on this clonotype: The antigen remains unidentified. At one boundary the junction diverges from the germline segment, which might be a read error.

In building TCR beta libraries, iRepertoire HTBI primers were used together with Arm-PCR of CDR3 regions. In the original processing: Analysis of the samples identified under 80 TRBV and 12 to 15 TRBJ segments. MiXCR, applied by TCRdb to the multiplex PCR reads, yields one record per CDR3 protein. TCRdb's processing, not the study's, gives the V and J calls here. The data show about 330,000 distinct CDR3 sequences, 15% to 20% seen once. Time point specified: newly diagnosed GD, antithyroid drugs for less than 3 months. RNA isolated from PBMCs was used to make the TCR library. This sample also belongs to another study, concerning T cells in Graves' hyperthyroidism and ophthalmopathy. Per that paper: Stability of Graves' hyperthyroidism was defined as absent ophthalmopathy progression within 18 months. The HTBI primer set served for first-round RT-PCR of the TCR CDR3.

J is TRBJ1-1 and V is TRBV7-8; 7 nucleotides agree with TRBD1. The TCR sequence derives from a woman under 30 with Graves disease. The input for sequencing was peripheral blood mononuclear cells (PBMCs), taken at new diagnosis, from a patient treated with antithyroid drugs. The CDR3, as DNA: TGTGCCAGCAGCTTACAGGGGGGCACTGAAGCTCTCTTT. Amino acids: CASSLQGGTEALF. The entire variable domain, with the rest obtained from reference TRBV7-8 and TRBJ1-1, is as follows: GAGVSQSPRYKVAKRGQDVALRCDPISGHVSLFWYQQALGQGPEFLTYFQNEAQLDKSGLPSDRFFAERPEGSVSTLKIQRTQQEDSAVYLCASSLQGGTEALFGQGTRLTVV.